Described below is a single T cell receptor beta chain sequence and its context. Sequence at one end of the junction differs from germline and may be a read error. This sample was taken from a study of blood T cell repertoires in COVID-19. This CDR3 has 12 residues. The germline V gene encodes CDR1 SQVTM and CDR2 ANQGSEA. Measured with immunoSEQ multiplex PCR; TCRdb has only the in-frame clones, and not every one. Of some 270,000 clones in the sample, 80% to 85% were seen once. Sequencing input: PBMCs or T cells enriched from blood (not recorded which). This sequence originates from a man over 45 who had recovered from COVID-19. The rearrangement uses TRBV29-1 and TRBJ1-2; no definite D call. DNA of the CDR3: TGCAGCGTTGTGGACCCGGGGTTGAGAAGCTCCTTC. Translated, it gives CSVVDPGLRSSF.